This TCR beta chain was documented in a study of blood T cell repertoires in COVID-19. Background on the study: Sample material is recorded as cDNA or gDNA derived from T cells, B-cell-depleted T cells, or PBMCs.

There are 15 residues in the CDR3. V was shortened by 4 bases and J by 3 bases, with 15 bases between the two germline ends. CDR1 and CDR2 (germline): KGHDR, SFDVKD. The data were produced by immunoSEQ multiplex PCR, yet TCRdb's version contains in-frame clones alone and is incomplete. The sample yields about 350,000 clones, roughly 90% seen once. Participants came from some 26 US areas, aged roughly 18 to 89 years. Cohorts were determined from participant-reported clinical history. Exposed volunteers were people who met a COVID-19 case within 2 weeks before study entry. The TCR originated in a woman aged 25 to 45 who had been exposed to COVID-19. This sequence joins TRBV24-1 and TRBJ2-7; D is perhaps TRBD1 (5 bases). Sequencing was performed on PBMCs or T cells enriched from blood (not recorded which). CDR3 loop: CATSDRPLDIYEQYF. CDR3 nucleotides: TGTGCCACCAGTGACCGGCCCCTGGACATCTACGAGCAGTACTTC.